One and the same sample provided the 27 T cell receptor beta chains below, sequenced in a study of blood T cells in healthy people across ages. A sample-barcoded 5' primer and a J-beta primer mix were used in a second PCR of roughly 7 to 11 cycles. Each CDR3 protein gets one entry after TCRdb re-called the 5' RACE reads with MiXCR. The sample consists of some 880,000 distinct CDR3 sequences, 35% to 40% of them appearing once. The sample consisted of blood. Source of these receptors: a man between 18 and 35 years old in good health.

This clonotype turned up a few times. The chain joins TRBV29-1 to TRBJ1-1, with D uncertain. The germline gives CDR1 SQVTM, CDR2 ANQGSEA. V gave up 3 bases and J gave up 0 bases, with 11 bases separating them. This CDR3 has 14 residues. Here the CDR3 reads CSVDEAGMNTEAFF. The CDR3 bases are TGCAGCGTTGATGAGGCAGGCATGAACACTGAAGCTTTCTTT.

This clonotype was seen more than once but under ten times. The rearrangement links TRBV10-2 to TRBJ2-5, with D perhaps given as TRBD1 or TRBD2 (5 bases each). In germline, CDR1 is WSHSY, CDR2 SAAADI. Trimming removed 3 bases from V and 7 bases from J, with 18 bases in between. The CDR3 loop spans 15 amino acids. This CDR3 reads CASSDLRDVLGTQYF. Here the CDR3 DNA reads TGCGCCAGCAGTGACCTACGGGACGTCCTGGGGACCCAGTACTTC.

The sample holds a few counts of this clonotype. J is TRBJ2-2 and V is TRBV20-1, with 12 positions matching TRBD2. CDR3 size: 16 residues. Trimming cost V 3 bases and J 6 bases; bases outside gene matches: 8. Germline V gene sequence: CDR1 DFQATT, CDR2 SNEGSKA (reference sequence). The CDR3 DNA reads TGCAGTGCTAGTGTCCCTAGCGGGGGGGCCGCCGGGGAGCTGTTTTTT. Translation: CSASVPSGGAAGELFF.

This clonotype was seen a handful of times. V and J are TRBV12-3 or TRBV12-4 and TRBJ1-4; 10 bases are a match to TRBD1. The CDR3 totals 14 residues. The trim removed 7 bases at V and 6 bases at J, leaving 5 bases unmatched. The CDR3 DNA is TGTGCCAGCACCTTGACAGGGGGCCATGAAAAACTGTTTTTT. The encoded protein is CASTLTGGHEKLFF.

This clonotype is a singleton in its sample. This chain connects TRBV4-3 to TRBJ2-1; 7 positions agree with TRBD1. Germline CDR1 is LGHNA and CDR2 is YSLEER. The CDR3 loop spans 16 amino acids. V trimming: 2 bases; J trimming: 9 bases; junction bases outside the gene matches: 13. DNA of the CDR3: TGCGCCAGCAGCCAACGGCCGGGACAGACCTACGGTGAGCAGTTCTTC. Translating gives CASSQRPGQTYGEQFF.

This clonotype was observed a few times. This chain connects TRBV5-1 to TRBJ2-1; the D is unclear. The V gene's germline CDR1 is SGHRS and CDR2 YFSETQ. The CDR3 spans 13 residues. V was trimmed by 10 bases and J by 0 bases, leaving 11 bases between them. The CDR3 reads CAGRLDSYNEQFF. The DNA for the CDR3 is TGCGCCGGTCGTTTAGACTCCTACAATGAGCAGTTCTTC.

This clonotype was seen a few times. The rearrangement links TRBV18 to TRBJ2-6; 7 positions match TRBD1. CDR3 size: 16 residues. The germline CDR1 and CDR2 sequences are KGHSH and LQKENI. The V gene end was trimmed by 4 bases and the J gene end by 0 bases; junction bases not matched to a gene: 3. In DNA form, the CDR3 reads TGTGCCAGCTCACGACAGGGCTACTCTGGGGCCAACGTCCTGACTTTC. Its translation: CASSRQGYSGANVLTF.

Only one count was recorded for this clonotype. A much more abundant neighbour one base away suggests this may be a read error. V and J are TRBV4-1 and TRBJ2-6, with D possibly matching TRBD1 (5 bases). The germline CDR1 and CDR2 sequences are MGHRA and YSYEKL. CDR3 length: 15 residues. CDR3 nucleotide sequence: TGCGCCAGCAGCCAAGACTCCCCTGGGGCCAACGCCCTGACTTTC. Amino acids: CASSQDSPGANALTF.

This clonotype was detected ten times or more. V gene TRBV12-3 or TRBV12-4 combines with J gene TRBJ2-3, with 7 bases lining up with TRBD1. Trimming cost V 8 bases and J 6 bases; bases outside gene matches: 8. The CDR3 contains 13 residues. The CDR3 DNA is TGTGCCAGCGACACAGGGGCCATGGATACGCAGTATTTT. Its translation is CASDTGAMDTQYF.

V is TRBV28 and J is TRBJ1-2, with 8 bases fitting TRBD1. The J segment lost 5 bases and the V segment lost 5 bases, leaving 7 bases of the junction unmatched. The CDR3 consists of 14 residues. Germline lookup yields CDR1 MDHEN and CDR2 SYDVKM. The CDR3 sequence is CASSDRGGLYGYTF. The CDR3 region has the DNA TGTGCCAGCAGTGACAGGGGCGGGTTGTATGGCTACACCTTC.

The count of this clonotype is one. CDR3 sequence: CASSLDGLHPEAFF. In nucleotides, the CDR3 is TGTGCCAGCAGCTTGGACGGCCTCCACCCTGAAGCTTTCTTT. The chain couples TRBV7-2 to TRBJ1-1; no firm D call. Germline-derived CDR1 and CDR2 are SGHTA and FQGNSA. The CDR3 runs 14 residues. The V end was cut by 3 bases, the J end by 6 bases, with 14 bases between. The entire variable domain, with the rest obtained from reference TRBV7-2 and TRBJ1-1, is as follows: GAGVSQSPSNKVTEKGKDVELRCDPISGHTALYWYRQSLGQGLEFLIYFQGNSAPDKSGLPSDRFSAERTGGSVSTLTIQRTQQEDSAVYLCASSLDGLHPEAFFGQGTRLTVV.

This clonotype was observed at least ten times. This sequence joins TRBV2 and TRBJ2-7, with TRBD1 as a possible D gene (5 bases). With 1 base removed from V and 5 bases from J, the gap between germline ends came to 12 bases. The V gene's germline CDR1 is SNHLY and CDR2 FYNNEI. CDR3 length equals 14 residues. The CDR3 reads CASSEDPRDHEQYF. The CDR3 DNA follows: TGTGCCAGCAGTGAAGATCCCAGGGATCACGAGCAGTACTTC.

The CDR3 DNA reads TGTGCCAGCAGCGTGGACGATCCAGAGGGGGCGCAGGGAAACACCATATATTTT. Translated: CASSVDDPEGAQGNTIYF. J is TRBJ1-3 and V is TRBV9, with TRBD1 matching over 7 bases. Germline CDR1 is SGDLS and CDR2 is YYNGEE. V gave up 2 bases and J gave up 4 bases; unmatched junction bases: 15. The CDR3 is 18 amino acids.

The chain has TRBV6-2 or TRBV6-3 and TRBJ1-5, with D possibly being TRBD1 (6 bases). Trimming took 11 bases from V and 4 from J, leaving 21 bases between them. This CDR3 has 15 residues. In germline, CDR1 is MNHEY, CDR2 SVGEGT. Written as DNA, the CDR3 is TGTGCCTGCCGACGGTGGACAGAGGATAATCAGCCCCAGCATTTT. Protein sequence: CACRRWTEDNQPQHF.

This clonotype was detected a few times. The chain carries TRBV29-1 and TRBJ1-2; D uncertain. The germline V gene has CDR1 SQVTM and CDR2 ANQGSEA. V was cut by 5 bases and J by 0 bases, with 10 bases left in between. The CDR3 has 13 residues. CDR3: CSVQAAANYGYTF. CDR3 nucleotide sequence: TGCAGCGTTCAGGCAGCAGCTAACTATGGCTACACCTTC. The full variable domain, completed using reference TRBV29-1 and TRBJ1-2, is SAVISQKPSRDICQRGTSLTIQCQVDSQVTMMFWYRQQPGQSLTLIATANQGSEATYESGFVIDKFPISRPNLTFSTLTVSNMSPEDSSIYLCSVQAAANYGYTFGSGTRLTVV.

This clonotype was counted at least ten times. The rearrangement joins TRBV12-3 or TRBV12-4 to TRBJ2-7; 13 nucleotides line up with TRBD2. V gave up 4 bases and J gave up 0 bases; unmatched junction bases: 12. The CDR3 runs 19 residues. The chain's CDR3 is CASSSLPGLAGSSSYEQYF. The CDR3 DNA is TGTGCCAGCAGTTCCCTTCCGGGACTAGCGGGGTCTAGCTCCTACGAGCAGTACTTC.

The V gene is TRBV4-3, the J gene TRBJ2-2; D may correspond to TRBD1 or TRBD2 (6 bases each). Germline lookup yields CDR1 LGHNA and CDR2 YSLEER. The CDR3 has 15 residues. V lost 0 bases and J lost 7, with 12 bases in between. CDR3 loop: CASSQEPGGHGELFF. As DNA, the CDR3 is TGCGCCAGCAGCCAAGAACCCGGGGGCCACGGGGAGCTGTTTTTT.

V is TRBV5-6 and J is TRBJ2-2; TRBD2 matches at 8 bases. The V segment lost 0 bases and the J segment 6 bases; nucleotides outside the gene matches: 4. CDR1 and CDR2 from the germline V gene are SGHDT and YYEEEE. The CDR3 runs to 15 residues. CDR3 in DNA: TGTGCCAGCAGCTTGGGCCCCGGGGGGGCCGGGGAGCTGTTTTTT. Translating it yields CASSLGPGGAGELFF.

A few counts support this clonotype. Relative to the germline gene, one junction end is altered; a read error may explain this. The chain uses TRBV6-5 and TRBJ1-1; TRBD1 might be the D (5 bases). The CDR3 totals 16 residues. The germline V gene has CDR1 MNHEY and CDR2 SVGAGI. The DNA for the CDR3 is TGTGTCAGCAGTTACTCGTTCAGGGTGGAGGTCACTGAAGCTTTCTTT. Its protein product is CVSSYSFRVEVTEAFF.

In nucleotides, the CDR3 is TGTGCCAGTAGTATAGACTGGGGCAGTTCGAGCCACGAGCAGTACTTC. Its translation: CASSIDWGSSSHEQYF. The chain employs TRBV19 and TRBJ2-7; D perhaps matches TRBD1 (5 bases). This CDR3 contains 16 residues. V shed 0 bases and J shed 5 bases, with 17 bases lying between them. Germline loops: CDR1 LNHDA, CDR2 SQIVND (reference sequence).

About this clonotype itself: Possible read error: a much larger clone is one base away. The chain uses TRBV7-2 and TRBJ2-7, with D possibly being TRBD2 (7 bases). CDR3 size: 16 residues. The V and J ends lost 5 bases and 7 bases respectively, with 24 bases between them. Per germline, CDR1 SGHTA and CDR2 FQGNSA. The CDR3 DNA is TGTGCCAGCAGCATCACGTCGGGGGGCTCCTACAATGAGCAGTACTTC. This sequence encodes CASSITSGGSYNEQYF. The whole variable domain, filled in from reference TRBV7-2 and TRBJ2-7, reads GAGVSQSPSNKVTEKGKDVELRCDPISGHTALYWYRQSLGQGLEFLIYFQGNSAPDKSGLPSDRFSAERTGGSVSTLTIQRTQQEDSAVYLCASSITSGGSYNEQYFGPGTRLTVT.

This chain connects TRBV7-8 to TRBJ2-2; D may be TRBD2 (6 bases). The CDR3 covers 15 residues. V was shortened by 4 bases and J by 2 bases, with 11 bases between the two germline ends. Per germline, CDR1 SGHVS and CDR2 FQNEAQ. As DNA, the CDR3 is TGTGCCAGCAGCTCGGGGGATCCAAACACCGGGGAGCTGTTTTTT. Its translation: CASSSGDPNTGELFF.

V is TRBV29-1 and J is TRBJ2-3, with 12 bases aligning to TRBD2. The V and J ends lost 5 bases and 0 bases, in that order; junction bases with no gene match: 9. Per the germline V gene, CDR1 is SQVTM and CDR2 is ANQGSEA. CDR3 length: 17 residues. CDR3 sequence: CSVLTSGRPPSTDTQYF. The CDR3 coding sequence is TGCAGCGTTTTGACTAGCGGGAGACCACCTAGCACAGATACGCAGTATTTT.

The chain links TRBV6-2 or TRBV6-3 to TRBJ2-1; D not certain. Near its end, the DNA agrees better with TRBJ2-7, so the J call may be wrong. The germline gives CDR1 MNHEY, CDR2 SVGEGT. The CDR3 consists of 13 residues. Here the CDR3 reads CASTLFSYNEQYF. Here the CDR3 DNA reads TGTGCCAGCACCCTATTCTCCTACAATGAGCAGTACTTC.

The J gene is TRBJ2-7, the V gene TRBV25-1; the match to TRBD1 covers 8 bases. The V gene end was trimmed by 9 bases and the J gene end by 3 bases; junction bases not matched to a gene: 10. CDR1 is MGHDK and CDR2 is SYGVNS in the germline V gene. The CDR3 is 14 amino acids. The CDR3 coding sequence is TGTGCCAGTACACGGACAGGGAAAAACTACGAGCAGTACTTC. Translated: CASTRTGKNYEQYF.

This clonotype occurred many times. The chain links TRBV12-5 to TRBJ2-7; D call uncertain. This CDR3 is 12 amino acids long. V was clipped by 6 bases and J by 1 base, with 7 bases between them. The germline V gene has CDR1 LGHNT and CDR2 FRNRAP. CDR3 bases: TGTGCTAGTGGCCGGATTTCCTACGAGCAGTACTTC. The encoded protein is CASGRISYEQYF.

This clonotype was recorded at least ten times. This chain connects TRBV29-1 to TRBJ2-3, with D maybe TRBD1 (5 bases). Germline CDR1 SQVTM, CDR2 ANQGSEA. Trimming pared 4 bases from V and 4 bases from J, leaving 12 bases between. The CDR3 has 13 amino acids. The chain's CDR3 is CSVAGQGSDTQYF. CDR3 coding DNA: TGCAGCGTTGCTGGCCAGGGCTCAGATACGCAGTATTTT.